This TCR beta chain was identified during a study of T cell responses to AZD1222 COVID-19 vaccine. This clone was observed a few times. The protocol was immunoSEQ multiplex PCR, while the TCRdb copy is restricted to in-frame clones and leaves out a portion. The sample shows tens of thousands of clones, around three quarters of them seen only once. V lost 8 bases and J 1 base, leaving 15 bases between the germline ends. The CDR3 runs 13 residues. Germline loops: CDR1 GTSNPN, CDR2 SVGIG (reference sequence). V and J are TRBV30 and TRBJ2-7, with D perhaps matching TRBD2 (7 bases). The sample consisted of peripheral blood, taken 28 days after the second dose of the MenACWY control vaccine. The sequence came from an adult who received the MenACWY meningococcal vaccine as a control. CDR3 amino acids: CAPVRGASYEQYV. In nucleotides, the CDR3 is TGTGCCCCTGTTCGGGGGGCTTCCTACGAGCAGTACGTC.